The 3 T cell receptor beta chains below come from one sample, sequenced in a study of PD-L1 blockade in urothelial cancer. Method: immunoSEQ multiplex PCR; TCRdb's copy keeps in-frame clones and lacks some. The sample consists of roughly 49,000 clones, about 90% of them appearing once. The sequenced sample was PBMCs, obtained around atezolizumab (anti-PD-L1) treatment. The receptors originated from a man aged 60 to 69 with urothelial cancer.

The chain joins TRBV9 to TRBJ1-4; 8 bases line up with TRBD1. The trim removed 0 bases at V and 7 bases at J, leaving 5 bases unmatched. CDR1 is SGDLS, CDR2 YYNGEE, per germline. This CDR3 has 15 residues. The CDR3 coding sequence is TGTGCCAGCAGCGTAGGAACAGGGGGTGGTGAAAAACTGTTTTTT. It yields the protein CASSVGTGGGEKLFF.

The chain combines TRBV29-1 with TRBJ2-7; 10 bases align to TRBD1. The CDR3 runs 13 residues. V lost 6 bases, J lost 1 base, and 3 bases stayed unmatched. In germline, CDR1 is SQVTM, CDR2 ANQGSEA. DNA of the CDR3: TGCAGCGTGACAGGGGGCTCATCCTACGAGCAGTACTTC. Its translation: CSVTGGSSYEQYF.

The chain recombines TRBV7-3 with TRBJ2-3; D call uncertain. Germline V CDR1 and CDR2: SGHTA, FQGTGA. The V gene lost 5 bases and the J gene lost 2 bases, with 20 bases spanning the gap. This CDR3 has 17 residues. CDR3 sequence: CASSPFDRLPNTDTQYF. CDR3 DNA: TGTGCCAGCAGCCCCTTCGATAGATTACCAAACACAGATACGCAGTATTTT. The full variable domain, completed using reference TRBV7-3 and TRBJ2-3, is GAGVSQTPSNKVTEKGKYVELRCDPISGHTALYWYRQSLGQGPEFLIYFQGTGAADDSGLPNDRFFAVRPEGSVSTLKIQRTERGDSAVYLCASSPFDRLPNTDTQYFGPGTRLTVL.